The next 13 T cell receptor beta chains were all read from a single sample in a study of blood T cell repertoires in COVID-19 (dated by TCRdb to the early 2020s). The library was built by means of the immunoSEQ multiplex PCR assay. This immuneACCESS table, as held by TCRdb, lists in-frame sequences with V and J called but not all clones. Of the missing ones, under half trace to an unresolved V gene in checked studies; the others have no known cause. This sample lists about 12,000 clones; over 60% were detected once. Roughly 9.1% of the sample comes from the top ten. Sequencing was done on a sample of peripheral blood. The source of these receptors is a man aged 60-69 years with COVID-19, enrolled during active disease.

The chain combines TRBV28 with TRBJ2-7; possible D gene TRBD2, 5 bases. The CDR3 runs 14 residues. Germline V CDR1 and CDR2: MDHEN, SYDVKM. Trimming left V 7 bases short and J 4 bases short, with 17 bases between. CDR3 sequence: CASTNTLGGYEQYV. In DNA, the CDR3 is TGTGCCAGCACAAACACCCTAGGCGGGTACGAGCAGTACGTC.

This clone has only a few counts. The rearrangement joins TRBV11-2 to TRBJ2-7; D gene unclear. With 3 bases removed from V and 2 bases from J, the gap between germline ends came to 5 bases. This CDR3 comprises 12 residues. Per the germline V gene, CDR1 is SGHAT and CDR2 is FQNNGV. The CDR3 spells CASSFSAYEQYF. The CDR3 nucleotides are TGTGCCAGCAGCTTCAGTGCCTACGAGCAGTACTTC.

This clone is termed medium-sized (0.01 to 0.1%). The chain joins TRBV27 to TRBJ1-5; D is perhaps TRBD1 (6 bases). CDR3 length: 13 amino acids. Germline V gives CDR1 MNHEY, CDR2 SMNVEV (reference sequence). V was trimmed by 9 bases and J by 6 bases, leaving 15 bases between them. CDR3: CASGQGSGQPQHF. DNA of the CDR3: TGTGCCAGTGGGCAGGGGTCGGGTCAGCCCCAGCATTTT.

This clone appeared a few times. The rearrangement links TRBV7-9 to TRBJ2-1; 11 bases agree with TRBD1. The CDR3 totals 18 residues. CDR1 SEHNR and CDR2 FQNEAQ come from the germline V gene (reference sequence). V gave up 5 bases and J gave up 0 bases; unmatched junction bases: 9. The CDR3 DNA follows: TGTGCCAGCAGCCTCCTAGAGGGGACAGGGGGCTCCTACAATGAGCAGTTCTTC. As protein: CASSLLEGTGGSYNEQFF.

This clone was detected a few times. The chain joins TRBV7-3 to TRBJ1-1; 9 bases are shared with TRBD1. The V gene's germline CDR1 is SGHTA and CDR2 FQGTGA. The V and J ends lost 5 bases and 5 bases, in that order; junction bases with no gene match: 3. CDR3 size: 13 residues. The CDR3 DNA reads TGTGCCAGCAGCCCAGGACAGGGGACTGAAGCTTTCTTT. Translation: CASSPGQGTEAFF.

This sequence joins TRBV11-2 and TRBJ2-7, with D possibly being TRBD1 (5 bases). With 2 bases removed from V and 5 bases from J, the gap between germline ends came to 13 bases. Germline lookup yields CDR1 SGHAT and CDR2 FQNNGV. This CDR3 comprises 14 residues. This chain's CDR3 is CASSLFQGINEQYF. The DNA of the CDR3 is TGTGCCAGCAGCTTATTCCAGGGTATCAACGAGCAGTACTTC.

The chain uses TRBV9 and TRBJ1-5, with TRBD1 as a possible D gene (5 bases). V was pared by 0 bases and J by 4 bases, with 11 bases between. The CDR3 contains 15 residues. Germline V CDR1 and CDR2: SGDLS, YYNGEE. CDR3 sequence: CASSVAGHPNQPQHF. The CDR3 DNA follows: TGTGCCAGCAGCGTAGCCGGACACCCGAATCAGCCCCAGCATTTT.

The chain employs TRBV5-1 and TRBJ1-1; D possibly corresponds to TRBD1 (6 bases). Trimming took off 4 bases at V and 4 bases at J, with 14 bases between the two ends. The CDR3 contains 14 residues. Germline V gene lookup returns CDR1 SGHRS and CDR2 YFSETQ. CDR3: CASSVQTGSTEAFF. CDR3 nucleotide sequence: TGCGCCAGCAGCGTGCAAACAGGGAGCACTGAAGCTTTCTTT.

This chain links TRBV28 with TRBJ2-3; 9 nucleotides match TRBD2. CDR1 and CDR2 (germline): MDHEN, SYDVKM. V lost 5 bases to trimming and J lost 4 bases; unmatched junction nucleotides: 10. The CDR3 covers 16 residues. The DNA of the CDR3 is TGTGCCAGCAGTCCTCCGGAAGCGGGAGGTTCAGATACGCAGTATTTT. As protein: CASSPPEAGGSDTQYF.

The chain uses TRBV27 and TRBJ2-3, with D tentatively TRBD2 (5 bases). The CDR3 runs 15 residues. The V and J ends lost 7 bases and 0 bases respectively, with 14 bases between them. Germline V CDR1 and CDR2: MNHEY, SMNVEV (reference sequence). The CDR3, as DNA: TGTGCCAGCACGAGCGGAGCTACTAGCACAGATACGCAGTATTTT. Its protein is CASTSGATSTDTQYF.

The chain carries TRBV28 and TRBJ1-4, with a weak D call TRBD1 (5 bases). Trimming removed 6 bases at V and 8 bases at J, with 13 bases between. CDR1 and CDR2 from the germline V gene are MDHEN and SYDVKM. CDR3 length: 13 amino acids. The CDR3 DNA reads as TGTGCCAGCAGGCCCCAGGGATGGGAAAAACTGTTTTTT. It yields the protein CASRPQGWEKLFF.

The genes are TRBV19 and TRBJ2-6; D is perhaps TRBD1 (6 bases). The CDR3 has 17 residues. Germline V lookup: CDR1 LNHDA, CDR2 SQIVND (reference sequence). The V end lost 5 bases, the J end lost 0 bases, and 14 bases lay between the germline ends. In DNA, the CDR3 is TGTGCCAGTAGTGAGGACAGTCCTTACTCTGGGGCCAACGTCCTGACTTTC. Translating it yields CASSEDSPYSGANVLTF.

This chain connects TRBV11-3 to TRBJ1-2; 9 positions match TRBD1. J gave up 3 bases and V 5 bases, and 7 bases lay outside the gene matches. This CDR3 spans 15 amino acids. Germline V lookup: CDR1 SGHNT, CDR2 YENEEA. CDR3 residues: CASSPRTGDYYGYTF. As DNA, the CDR3 is TGTGCCAGCAGCCCCCGGACAGGGGATTACTATGGCTACACCTTC.